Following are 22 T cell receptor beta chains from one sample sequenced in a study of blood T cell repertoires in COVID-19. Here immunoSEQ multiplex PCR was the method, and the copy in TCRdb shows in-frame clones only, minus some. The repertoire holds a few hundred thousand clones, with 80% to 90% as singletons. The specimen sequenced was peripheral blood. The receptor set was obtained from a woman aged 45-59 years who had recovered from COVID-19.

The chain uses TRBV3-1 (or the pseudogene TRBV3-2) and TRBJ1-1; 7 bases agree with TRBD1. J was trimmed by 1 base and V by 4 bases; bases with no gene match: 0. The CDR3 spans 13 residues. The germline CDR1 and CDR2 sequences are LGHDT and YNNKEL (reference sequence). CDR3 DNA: TGTGCCAGCAGCCGACAGGGGAACACTGAAGCTTTCTTT. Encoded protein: CASSRQGNTEAFF.

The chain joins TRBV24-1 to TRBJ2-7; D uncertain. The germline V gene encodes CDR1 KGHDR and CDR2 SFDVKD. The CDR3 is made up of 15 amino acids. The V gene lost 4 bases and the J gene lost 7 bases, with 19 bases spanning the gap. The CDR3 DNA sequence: TGTGCCACCAGTGAATCATCAGTACGCGGCTCAGAGCAGTACTTC. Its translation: CATSESSVRGSEQYF.

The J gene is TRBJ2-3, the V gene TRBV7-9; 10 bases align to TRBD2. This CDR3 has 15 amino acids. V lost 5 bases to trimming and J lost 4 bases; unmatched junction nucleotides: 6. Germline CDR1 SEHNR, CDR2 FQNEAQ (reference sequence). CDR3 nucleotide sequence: TGTGCCAGCAGCCCGACTAGCGGGTTTCCAGATACGCAGTATTTT. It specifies CASSPTSGFPDTQYF. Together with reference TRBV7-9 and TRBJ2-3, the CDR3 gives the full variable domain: DTGVSQNPRHKITKRGQNVTFRCDPISEHNRLYWYRQTLGQGPEFLTYFQNEAQLEKSRLLSDRFSAERPKGSFSTLEIQRTEQGDSAMYLCASSPTSGFPDTQYFGPGTRLTVL.

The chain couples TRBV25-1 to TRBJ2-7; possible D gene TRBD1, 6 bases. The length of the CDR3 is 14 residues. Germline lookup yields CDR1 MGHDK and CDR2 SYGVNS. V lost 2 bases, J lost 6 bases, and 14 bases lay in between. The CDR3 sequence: CASSEGLGTSEQYF. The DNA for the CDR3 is TGTGCCAGCAGTGAAGGCTTAGGGACATCCGAGCAGTACTTC.

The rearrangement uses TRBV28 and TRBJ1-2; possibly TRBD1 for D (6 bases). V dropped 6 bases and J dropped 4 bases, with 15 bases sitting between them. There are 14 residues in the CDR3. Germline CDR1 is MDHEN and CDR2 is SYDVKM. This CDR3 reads CASSRNTGPYGYTF. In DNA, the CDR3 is TGTGCCAGCAGCCGCAACACAGGGCCCTATGGCTACACCTTC.

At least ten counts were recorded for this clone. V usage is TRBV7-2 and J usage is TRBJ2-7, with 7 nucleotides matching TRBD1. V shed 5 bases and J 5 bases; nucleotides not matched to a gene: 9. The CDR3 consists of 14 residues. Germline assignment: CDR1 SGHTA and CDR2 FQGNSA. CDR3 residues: CASSPRDSRNEQYF. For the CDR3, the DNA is TGTGCCAGCAGCCCAAGGGACAGTCGAAACGAGCAGTACTTC. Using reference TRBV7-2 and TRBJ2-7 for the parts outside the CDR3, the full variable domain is GAGVSQSPSNKVTEKGKDVELRCDPISGHTALYWYRQSLGQGLEFLIYFQGNSAPDKSGLPSDRFSAERTGGSVSTLTIQRTQQEDSAVYLCASSPRDSRNEQYFGPGTRLTVT.

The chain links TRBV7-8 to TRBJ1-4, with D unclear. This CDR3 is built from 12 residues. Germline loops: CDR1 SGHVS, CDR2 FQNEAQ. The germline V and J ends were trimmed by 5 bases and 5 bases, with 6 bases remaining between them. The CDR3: CASSRRNEKLFF. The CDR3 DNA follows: TGTGCCAGCAGCCGTAGAAATGAAAAACTGTTTTTT.

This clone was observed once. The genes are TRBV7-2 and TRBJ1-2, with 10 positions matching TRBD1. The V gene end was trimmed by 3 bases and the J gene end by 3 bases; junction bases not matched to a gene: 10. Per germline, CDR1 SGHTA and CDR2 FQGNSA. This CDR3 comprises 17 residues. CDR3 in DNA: TGTGCCAGCAGCTTGACGGGACAGGGGTCAGCCGACTATGGCTACACCTTC. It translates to CASSLTGQGSADYGYTF.

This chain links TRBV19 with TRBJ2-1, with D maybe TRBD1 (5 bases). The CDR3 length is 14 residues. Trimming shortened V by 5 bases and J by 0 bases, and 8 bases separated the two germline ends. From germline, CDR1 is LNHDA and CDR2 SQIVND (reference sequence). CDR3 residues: CASSGQGSYNEQFF. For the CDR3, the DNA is TGTGCCAGTAGTGGGCAGGGCTCCTACAATGAGCAGTTCTTC.

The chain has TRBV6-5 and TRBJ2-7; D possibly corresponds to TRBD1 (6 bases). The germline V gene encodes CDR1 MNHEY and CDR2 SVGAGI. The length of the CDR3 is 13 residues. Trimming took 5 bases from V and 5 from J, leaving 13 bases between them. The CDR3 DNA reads TGTGCCAGCAGTCTCCGGACAGATGACGAGCAGTACTTC. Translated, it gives CASSLRTDDEQYF.

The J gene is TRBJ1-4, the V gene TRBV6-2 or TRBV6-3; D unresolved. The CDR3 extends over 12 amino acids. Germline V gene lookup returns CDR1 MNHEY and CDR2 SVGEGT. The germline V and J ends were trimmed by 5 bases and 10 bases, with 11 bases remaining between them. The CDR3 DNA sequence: TGTGCCAGCAGTCTGGACGAGGGAAAACTGTTTTTT. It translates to CASSLDEGKLFF.

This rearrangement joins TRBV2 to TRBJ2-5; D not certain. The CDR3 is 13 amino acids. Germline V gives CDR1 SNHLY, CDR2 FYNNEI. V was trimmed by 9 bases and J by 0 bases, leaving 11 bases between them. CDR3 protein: CASEAVYQETQYF. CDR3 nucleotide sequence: TGTGCCAGTGAGGCGGTGTACCAAGAGACCCAGTACTTC.

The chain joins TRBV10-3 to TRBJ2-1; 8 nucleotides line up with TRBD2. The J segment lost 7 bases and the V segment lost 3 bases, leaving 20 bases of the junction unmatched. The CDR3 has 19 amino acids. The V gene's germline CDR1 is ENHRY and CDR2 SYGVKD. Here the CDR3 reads CAISDPRSNYLAGPNEQFF. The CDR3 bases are TGTGCCATCAGTGACCCCCGATCTAATTATTTAGCGGGGCCAAATGAGCAGTTCTTC.

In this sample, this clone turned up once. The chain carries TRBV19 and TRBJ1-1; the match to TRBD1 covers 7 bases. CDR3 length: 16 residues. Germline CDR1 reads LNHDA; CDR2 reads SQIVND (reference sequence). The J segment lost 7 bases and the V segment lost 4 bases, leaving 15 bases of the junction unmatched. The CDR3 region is CASSTRQGGKDGEAFF. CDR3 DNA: TGTGCCAGTAGTACCCGACAGGGTGGGAAGGACGGTGAAGCTTTCTTT.

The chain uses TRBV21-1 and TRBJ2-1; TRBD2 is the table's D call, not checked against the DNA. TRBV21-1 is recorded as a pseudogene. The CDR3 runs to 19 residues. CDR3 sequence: CASSKALYRNSGTGNEQFF. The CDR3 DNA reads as TGTGCCAGCAGCAAAGCGCTTTATAGGAATAGCGGGACCGGGAATGAGCAGTTCTTC.

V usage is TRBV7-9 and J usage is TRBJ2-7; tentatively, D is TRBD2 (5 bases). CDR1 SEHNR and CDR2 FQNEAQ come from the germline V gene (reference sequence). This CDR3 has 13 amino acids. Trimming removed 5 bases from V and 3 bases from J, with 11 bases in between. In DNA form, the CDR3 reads TGTGCCAGCAGCCAAGACGGGAACTACGAGCAGTACTTC. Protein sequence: CASSQDGNYEQYF.

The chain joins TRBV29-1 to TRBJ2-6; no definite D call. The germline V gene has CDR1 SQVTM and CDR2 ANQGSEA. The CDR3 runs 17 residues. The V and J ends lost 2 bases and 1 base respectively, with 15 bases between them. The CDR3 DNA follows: TGCAGCGTTGAATGGGCAGACGCGAAATCTGGGGCCAACGTCCTGACTTTC. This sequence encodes CSVEWADAKSGANVLTF.

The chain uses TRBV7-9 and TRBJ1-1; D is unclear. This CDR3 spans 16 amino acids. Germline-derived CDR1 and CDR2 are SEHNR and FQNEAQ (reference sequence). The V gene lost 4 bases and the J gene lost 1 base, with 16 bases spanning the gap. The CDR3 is CASSSLRWASNTEAFF. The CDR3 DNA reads TGTGCCAGCAGCTCCCTCCGGTGGGCGTCGAACACTGAAGCTTTCTTT.

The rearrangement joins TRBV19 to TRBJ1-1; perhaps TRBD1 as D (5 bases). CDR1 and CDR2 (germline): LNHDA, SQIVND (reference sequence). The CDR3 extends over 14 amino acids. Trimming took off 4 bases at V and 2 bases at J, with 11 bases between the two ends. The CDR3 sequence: CASSSPGLNTEAFF. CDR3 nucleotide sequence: TGTGCCAGTAGTAGCCCGGGACTAAACACTGAAGCTTTCTTT. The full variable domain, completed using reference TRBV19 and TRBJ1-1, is DGGITQSPKYLFRKEGQNVTLSCEQNLNHDAMYWYRQDPGQGLRLIYYSQIVNDFQKGDIAEGYSVSREKKESFPLTVTSAQKNPTAFYLCASSSPGLNTEAFFGQGTRLTVV.

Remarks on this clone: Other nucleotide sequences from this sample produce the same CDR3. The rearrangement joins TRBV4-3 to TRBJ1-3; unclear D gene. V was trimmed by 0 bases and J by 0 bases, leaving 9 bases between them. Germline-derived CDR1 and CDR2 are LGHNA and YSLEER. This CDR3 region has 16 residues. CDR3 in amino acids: CASSQDSSFSGNTIYF. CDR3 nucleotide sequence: TGCGCCAGCAGCCAAGATAGTAGCTTCTCTGGAAACACCATATATTTT.

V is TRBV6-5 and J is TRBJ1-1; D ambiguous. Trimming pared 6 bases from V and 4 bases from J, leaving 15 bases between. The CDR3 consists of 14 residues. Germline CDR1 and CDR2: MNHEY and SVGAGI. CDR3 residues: CASSAEPLGTEAFF. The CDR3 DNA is TGTGCCAGCAGCGCGGAACCTTTGGGCACTGAAGCTTTCTTT.

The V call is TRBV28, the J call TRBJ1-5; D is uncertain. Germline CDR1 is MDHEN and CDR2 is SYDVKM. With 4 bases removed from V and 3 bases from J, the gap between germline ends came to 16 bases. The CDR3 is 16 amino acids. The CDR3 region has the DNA TGTGCCAGCAGTTCTACTGCCCGACTAATCAATCAGCCCCAGCATTTT. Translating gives CASSSTARLINQPQHF.